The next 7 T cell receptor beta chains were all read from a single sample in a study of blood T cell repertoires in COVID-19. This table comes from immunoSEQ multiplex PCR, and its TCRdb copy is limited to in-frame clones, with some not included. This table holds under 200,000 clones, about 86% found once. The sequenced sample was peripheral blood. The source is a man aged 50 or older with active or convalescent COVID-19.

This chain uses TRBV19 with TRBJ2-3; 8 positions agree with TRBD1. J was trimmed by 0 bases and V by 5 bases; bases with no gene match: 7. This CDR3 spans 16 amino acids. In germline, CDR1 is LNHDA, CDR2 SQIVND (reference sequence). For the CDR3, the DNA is TGTGCCAGTAGTGCTCACCGGGACAGGAGCACAGATACGCAGTATTTT. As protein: CASSAHRDRSTDTQYF.

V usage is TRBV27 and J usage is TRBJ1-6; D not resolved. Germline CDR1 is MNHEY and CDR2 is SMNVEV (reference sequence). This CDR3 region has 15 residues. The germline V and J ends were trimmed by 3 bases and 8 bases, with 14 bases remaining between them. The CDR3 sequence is CASSFEVPTDSPLHF. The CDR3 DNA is TGTGCCAGCAGTTTTGAGGTCCCGACTGATTCACCCCTCCACTTT.

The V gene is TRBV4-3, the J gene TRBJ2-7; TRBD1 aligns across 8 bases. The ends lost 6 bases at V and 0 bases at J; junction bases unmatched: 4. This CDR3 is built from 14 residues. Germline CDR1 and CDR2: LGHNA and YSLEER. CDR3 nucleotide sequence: TGCGCCAGCAGTCTCGGACAGGGCTCCTACGAGCAGTACTTC. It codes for CASSLGQGSYEQYF.

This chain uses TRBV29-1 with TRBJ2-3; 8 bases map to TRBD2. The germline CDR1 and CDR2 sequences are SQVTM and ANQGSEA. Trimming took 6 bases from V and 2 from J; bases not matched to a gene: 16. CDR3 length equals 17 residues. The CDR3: CSVAGSMAGGPTDTQYF. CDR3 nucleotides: TGCAGCGTGGCAGGATCTATGGCGGGGGGACCCACAGATACGCAGTATTTT.

In nucleotides, the CDR3 is TGTGCCAGCAGTATTGCGGGGATCGCCGGGGAGCTGTTTTTT. The encoded protein is CASSIAGIAGELFF. The chain uses TRBV25-1 and TRBJ2-2, with D perhaps matching TRBD2 (6 bases). This CDR3 has 14 residues. CDR1 is MGHDK and CDR2 is SYGVNS in the germline V gene. V lost 5 bases and J lost 6, with 13 bases in between.

Here the CDR3 reads CSVGYRGPAPYEQYF. In DNA, the CDR3 is TGCAGCGTAGGATACAGGGGGCCCGCTCCCTACGAGCAGTACTTC. V is TRBV29-1 and J is TRBJ2-7, with 9 nucleotides matching TRBD1. V was pared by 6 bases and J by 2 bases, with 11 bases of the junction left unmatched. CDR1 and CDR2 (germline): SQVTM, ANQGSEA. CDR3 length: 15 residues.

The DNA of the CDR3 is TGTGCGTCGGGACAGGGCAATCAGCCCCAGCATTTT. This encodes CASGQGNQPQHF. V and J are TRBV19 and TRBJ1-5, with 8 bases lining up with TRBD1. This CDR3 has 12 amino acids. Germline CDR1 LNHDA, CDR2 SQIVND (reference sequence). The full variable domain, rest sourced from reference TRBV19 and TRBJ1-5, is DGGITQSPKYLFRKEGQNVTLSCEQNLNHDAMYWYRQDPGQGLRLIYYSQIVNDFQKGDIAEGYSVSREKKESFPLTVTSAQKNPTAFYLCASGQGNQPQHFGDGTRLSIL.